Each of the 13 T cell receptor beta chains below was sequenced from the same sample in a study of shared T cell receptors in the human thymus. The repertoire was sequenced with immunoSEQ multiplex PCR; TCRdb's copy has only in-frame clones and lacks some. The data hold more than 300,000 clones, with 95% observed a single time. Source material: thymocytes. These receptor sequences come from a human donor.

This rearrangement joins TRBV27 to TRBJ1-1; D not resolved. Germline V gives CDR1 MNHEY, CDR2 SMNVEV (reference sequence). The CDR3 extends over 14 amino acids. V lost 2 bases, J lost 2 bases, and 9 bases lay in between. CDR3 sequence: CASSLVGTNTEAFF. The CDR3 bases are TGTGCCAGCAGTTTAGTTGGTACTAACACTGAAGCTTTCTTT.

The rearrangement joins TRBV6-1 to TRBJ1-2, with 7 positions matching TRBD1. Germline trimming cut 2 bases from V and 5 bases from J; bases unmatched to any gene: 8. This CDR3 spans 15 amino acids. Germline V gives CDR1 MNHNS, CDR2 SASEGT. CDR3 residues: CASSEPRQGGYGYTF. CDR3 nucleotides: TGTGCCAGCAGTGAACCCCGACAGGGTGGATATGGCTACACCTTC.

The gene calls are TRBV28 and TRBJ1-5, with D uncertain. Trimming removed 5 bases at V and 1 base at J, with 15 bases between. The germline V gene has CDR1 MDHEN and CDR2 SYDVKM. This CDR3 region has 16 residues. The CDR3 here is CASSISGPESNQPQHF. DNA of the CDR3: TGTGCCAGCAGTATATCCGGGCCGGAGAGCAATCAGCCCCAGCATTTT.

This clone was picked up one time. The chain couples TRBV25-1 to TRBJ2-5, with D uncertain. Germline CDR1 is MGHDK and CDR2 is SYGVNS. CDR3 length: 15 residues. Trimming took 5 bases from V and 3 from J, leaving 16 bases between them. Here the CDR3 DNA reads TGTGCCAGCAGTCTTACCCCAGATTCAGAAGAGACCCAGTACTTC. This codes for CASSLTPDSEETQYF.

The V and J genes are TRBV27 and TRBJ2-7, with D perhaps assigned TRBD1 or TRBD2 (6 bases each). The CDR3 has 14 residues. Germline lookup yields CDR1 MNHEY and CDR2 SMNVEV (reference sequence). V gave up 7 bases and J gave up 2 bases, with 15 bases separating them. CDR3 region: CASMEGEAPYEQYF. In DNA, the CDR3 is TGTGCCAGCATGGAGGGGGAGGCCCCCTACGAGCAGTACTTC.

CDR3 region: CASSPGTSGRTISYNEQFF. CDR3 DNA sequence: TGTGCCAGCAGTCCCGGGACTAGCGGGAGGACCATCTCCTACAATGAGCAGTTCTTC. This rearrangement joins TRBV28 to TRBJ2-1; 15 bases line up with TRBD2. Trimming cost V 5 bases and J 0 bases; bases outside gene matches: 8. Per the germline V gene, CDR1 is MDHEN and CDR2 is SYDVKM. The CDR3 extends over 19 amino acids.

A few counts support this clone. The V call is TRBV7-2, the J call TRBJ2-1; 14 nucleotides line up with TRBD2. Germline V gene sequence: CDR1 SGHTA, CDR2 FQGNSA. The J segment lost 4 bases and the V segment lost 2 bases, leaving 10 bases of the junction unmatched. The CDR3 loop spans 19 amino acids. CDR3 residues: CASSLRGTSGSATYNEQFF. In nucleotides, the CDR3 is TGTGCCAGCAGCTTAAGAGGGACTAGCGGGAGCGCAACTTACAATGAGCAGTTCTTC.

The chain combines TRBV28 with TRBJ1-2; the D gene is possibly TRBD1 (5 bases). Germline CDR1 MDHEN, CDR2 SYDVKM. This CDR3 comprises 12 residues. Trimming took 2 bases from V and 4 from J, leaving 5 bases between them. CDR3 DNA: TGTGCCAGCAGTTTAGACAGCTATGGCTACACCTTC. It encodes CASSLDSYGYTF.

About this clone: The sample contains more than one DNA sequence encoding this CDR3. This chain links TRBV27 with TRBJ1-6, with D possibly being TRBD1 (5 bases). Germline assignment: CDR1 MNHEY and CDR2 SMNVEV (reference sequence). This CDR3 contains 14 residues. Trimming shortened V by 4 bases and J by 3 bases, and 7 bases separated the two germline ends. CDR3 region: CASSSTGYNSPLHF. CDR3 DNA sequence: TGTGCCAGCAGTTCTACAGGCTATAATTCACCCCTCCACTTT.

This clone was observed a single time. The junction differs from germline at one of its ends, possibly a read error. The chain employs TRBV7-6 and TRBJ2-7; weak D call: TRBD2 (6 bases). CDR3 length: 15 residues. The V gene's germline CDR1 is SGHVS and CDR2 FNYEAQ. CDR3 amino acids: CASSAGGGDSHEQYF. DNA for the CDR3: TGTGCCAGCAGCGCCGGCGGTGGGGACTCCCACGAGCAGTACTTC.

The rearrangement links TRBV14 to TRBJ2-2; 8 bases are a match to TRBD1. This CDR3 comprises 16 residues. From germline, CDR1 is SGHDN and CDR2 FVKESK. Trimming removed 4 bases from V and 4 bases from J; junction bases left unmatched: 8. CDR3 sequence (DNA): TGTGCCAGCAGCCGAAGCTCAGGGGGCAGCACCGGGGAGCTGTTTTTT. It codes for CASSRSSGGSTGELFF.

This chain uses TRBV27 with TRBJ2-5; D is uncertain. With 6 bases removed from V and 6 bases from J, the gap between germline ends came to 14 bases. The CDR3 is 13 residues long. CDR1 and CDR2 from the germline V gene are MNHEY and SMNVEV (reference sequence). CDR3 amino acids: CASSATLGKTQYF. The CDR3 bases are TGTGCCAGCAGCGCTACCCTGGGCAAGACCCAGTACTTC.

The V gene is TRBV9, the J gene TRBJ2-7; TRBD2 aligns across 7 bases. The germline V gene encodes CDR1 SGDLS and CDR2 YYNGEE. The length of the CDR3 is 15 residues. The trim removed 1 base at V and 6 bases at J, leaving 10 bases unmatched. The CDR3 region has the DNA TGTGCCAGCAGCGTACTCGGACTAGGGGTTTCCGAGCAGTACTTC. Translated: CASSVLGLGVSEQYF. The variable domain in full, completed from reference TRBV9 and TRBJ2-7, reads DSGVTQTPKHLITATGQRVTLRCSPRSGDLSVYWYQQSLDQGLQFLIQYYNGEERAKGNILERFSAQQFPDLHSELNLSSLELGDSALYFCASSVLGLGVSEQYFGPGTRLTVT.